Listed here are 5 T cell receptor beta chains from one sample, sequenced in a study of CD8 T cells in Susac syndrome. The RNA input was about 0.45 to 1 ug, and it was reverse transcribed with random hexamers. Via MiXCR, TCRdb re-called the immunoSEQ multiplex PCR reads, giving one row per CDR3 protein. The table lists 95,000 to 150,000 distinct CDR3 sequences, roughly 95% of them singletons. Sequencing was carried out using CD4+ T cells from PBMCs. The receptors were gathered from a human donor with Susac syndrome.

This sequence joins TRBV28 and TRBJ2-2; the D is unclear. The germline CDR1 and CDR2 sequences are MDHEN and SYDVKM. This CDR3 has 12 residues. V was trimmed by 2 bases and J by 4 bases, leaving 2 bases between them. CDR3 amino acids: CASSLSTGELFF. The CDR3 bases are TGTGCCAGCAGTTTAAGCACCGGGGAGCTGTTTTTT.

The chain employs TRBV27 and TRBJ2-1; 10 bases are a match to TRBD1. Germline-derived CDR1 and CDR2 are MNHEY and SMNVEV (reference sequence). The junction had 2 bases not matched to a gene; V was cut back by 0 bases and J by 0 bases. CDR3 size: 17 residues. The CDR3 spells CASSLSRTGGSYNEQFF. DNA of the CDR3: TGTGCCAGCAGTTTATCACGGACAGGGGGCTCCTACAATGAGCAGTTCTTC.

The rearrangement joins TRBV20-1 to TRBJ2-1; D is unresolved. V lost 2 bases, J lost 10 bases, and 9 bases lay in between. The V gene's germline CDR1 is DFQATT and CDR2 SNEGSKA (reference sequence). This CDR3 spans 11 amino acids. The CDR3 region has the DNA TGCAGTGCTAGAAGCCTGACGGAGCAGTTCTTC. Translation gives CSARSLTEQFF.

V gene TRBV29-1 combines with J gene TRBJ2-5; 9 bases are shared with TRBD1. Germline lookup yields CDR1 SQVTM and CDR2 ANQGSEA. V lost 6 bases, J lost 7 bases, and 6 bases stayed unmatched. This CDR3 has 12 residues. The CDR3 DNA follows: TGCAGCGTCTCCGGACAGGGGAGGACCCAGTACTTC. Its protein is CSVSGQGRTQYF.

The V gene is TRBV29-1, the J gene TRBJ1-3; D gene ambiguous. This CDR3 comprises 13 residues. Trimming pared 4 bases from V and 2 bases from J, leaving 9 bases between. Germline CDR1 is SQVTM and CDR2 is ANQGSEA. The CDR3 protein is CSVVISPGNTIYF. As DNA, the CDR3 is TGCAGCGTTGTTATTAGCCCTGGAAACACCATATATTTT.